This T cell receptor (beta chain) comes out of a study of blood T cells in healthy people across ages. CDR3 length: 14 residues. Between the trimmed V and J ends, which lost 0 bases and 13 bases, there was a span of 19 bases. Germline V lookup: CDR1 SGDLS, CDR2 YYNGEE. A second PCR, run for roughly 7 to 11 cycles, used a sample-barcoded 5' primer plus a J-beta primer mix. TCRdb processed the 5' RACE reads anew with MiXCR; each CDR3 protein has one entry. The profile shows approximately 760,000 distinct CDR3 sequences, approximately 25% of them singletons. This sample was also put to use in a study of T cells of mothers and their children.

The sample taken for sequencing was blood. The chain is built from TRBV9 and TRBJ1-2; D is ambiguous. This TCR derives from a boy aged 5-17 years in good health. This CDR3 is CASSVGEALSVGTF. The CDR3 DNA reads as TGTGCCAGCAGCGTAGGGGAAGCCCTGTCGGTAGGCACCTTC. Variable domain in full (rest from reference TRBV9 and TRBJ1-2): DSGVTQTPKHLITATGQRVTLRCSPRSGDLSVYWYQQSLDQGLQFLIQYYNGEERAKGNILERFSAQQFPDLHSELNLSSLELGDSALYFCASSVGEALSVGTFGSGTRLTVV.